A single sample is the source of the 6 T cell receptor beta chains below, sequenced in a study of shared clonotypes between healthy human individuals. Profiled with immunoSEQ multiplex PCR; TCRdb holds only in-frame clones, not every one. This table holds around 2.5 million clones, 80% to 95% found once. The sequencing sample was made of naive CD4+ T cells from PBMCs. The subset is: CD45RA+ positively selected. The receptors derive from a man between 18 and 29 years old in good health. Some clones in this sample may be carry-over from other donors' samples.

The chain carries TRBV28 and TRBJ1-2; D call uncertain. The germline CDR1 and CDR2 sequences are MDHEN and SYDVKM. The CDR3 totals 14 residues. V was pared by 2 bases and J by 6 bases, with 13 bases between. For the CDR3, the DNA is TGTGCCAGCAGTTTAGGGCGGGGATTCGATGGCTACACCTTC. This gives the protein CASSLGRGFDGYTF.

The chain has TRBV27 and TRBJ2-2; D is uncertain. Trimming pared 0 bases from V and 0 bases from J, leaving 8 bases between. Germline loops: CDR1 MNHEY, CDR2 SMNVEV (reference sequence). The CDR3 covers 16 residues. The CDR3 sequence is CASSLSPIPNTGELFF. CDR3 DNA: TGTGCCAGCAGTTTATCCCCGATCCCGAACACCGGGGAGCTGTTTTTT.

The chain joins TRBV14 to TRBJ1-1, with TRBD1 as a possible D gene (5 bases). This CDR3 has 14 amino acids. CDR1 is SGHDN, CDR2 FVKESK, per germline. Trimming cost V 3 bases and J 2 bases, with 10 bases left between them. This CDR3 is CASSQRGLNTEAFF. The CDR3 coding sequence is TGTGCCAGCAGCCAGAGGGGACTCAACACTGAAGCTTTCTTT.

The chain has TRBV9 and TRBJ2-1, with 10 bases fitting TRBD2. J gave up 0 bases and V 3 bases, and 9 bases lay outside the gene matches. This CDR3 is 18 amino acids long. Germline V gene lookup returns CDR1 SGDLS and CDR2 YYNGEE. The CDR3: CASSGTGLADTSYNEQFF. The CDR3, as DNA: TGTGCCAGCAGCGGTACTGGACTAGCGGACACCTCCTACAATGAGCAGTTCTTC.

The rearrangement joins TRBV7-2 to TRBJ2-1, with 10 bases identical to TRBD2. The J segment lost 2 bases and the V segment lost 5 bases, leaving 12 bases of the junction unmatched. The CDR3 is 18 residues long. Germline CDR1 SGHTA, CDR2 FQGNSA. CDR3: CASSPVLAGFRAYNEQFF. The CDR3 bases are TGTGCCAGCAGCCCCGTACTAGCGGGGTTCAGAGCCTACAATGAGCAGTTCTTC.

This clone has only a few counts. Other nucleotide sequences from this sample produce the same CDR3. V gene TRBV2 combines with J gene TRBJ2-5; D not resolved. CDR1 SNHLY and CDR2 FYNNEI come from the germline V gene. V was trimmed by 3 bases and J by 3 bases, leaving 2 bases between them. This CDR3 contains 11 residues. CDR3 sequence reads: CASSEEETQYF. In nucleotides, the CDR3 is TGTGCCAGCAGTGAGGAAGAGACCCAGTACTTC.